The 4 T cell receptor beta chains listed next were all sequenced from one sample in a study of post-analysis software for immune sequencing data. For these TCRs, the target antigens are not known. Tagging with unique molecular identifiers was a feature of the TCR beta cDNA libraries. TCRdb called the PCR reads again in MiXCR, with one record for every CDR3 protein. The data hold about 540,000 distinct CDR3 sequences, with under 40% observed a single time. Notes on the study in general: TRBV5-6, TRBV5-1 and TRBV20-1 were among roughly five TRBV segments more frequent in patients than controls.

Source material: blood. The receptors originated from a girl under 18 with multiple sclerosis.

The chain has TRBV28 and TRBJ2-2; D is unclear. CDR3 size: 12 residues. Germline V gene data show CDR1 as MDHEN and CDR2 as SYDVKM. V gave up 2 bases and J gave up 6 bases, with 4 bases separating them. The CDR3 loop is CASSLRSGELFF. In DNA form, the CDR3 reads TGTGCCAGCAGTTTACGATCCGGGGAGCTGTTTTTT.

CDR3 in amino acids: CASSQDGRAIETQYF. The CDR3 DNA reads as TGCGCCAGCAGCCAAGATGGCAGGGCTATTGAGACCCAGTACTTC. The V gene is TRBV4-1, the J gene TRBJ2-5; weak D call: TRBD1 (5 bases). The CDR3 has 15 residues. The V end was cut by 0 bases, the J end by 5 bases, with 13 bases between. Germline assignment: CDR1 MGHRA and CDR2 YSYEKL.

The chain links TRBV7-2 to TRBJ1-5, with 9 bases identical to TRBD1. The CDR3 sequence is 14 residues long. Trimming took 5 bases from V and 5 from J; bases not matched to a gene: 4. Germline values: CDR1 SGHTA, CDR2 FQGNSA. CDR3 sequence: CASSGRTGDQPQHF. The CDR3 DNA sequence: TGTGCCAGCAGCGGGAGGACAGGGGATCAGCCCCAGCATTTT.

This clonotype has a handful of counts. The chain recombines TRBV5-1 with TRBJ1-1, with 11 bases identical to TRBD1. The ends lost 7 bases at V and 3 bases at J; junction bases unmatched: 2. CDR1 SGHRS and CDR2 YFSETQ come from the germline V gene. The CDR3 is made up of 13 amino acids. DNA of the CDR3: TGCGCCAGCGGGACAGGGGGAGACACTGAAGCTTTCTTT. The encoded protein is CASGTGGDTEAFF.